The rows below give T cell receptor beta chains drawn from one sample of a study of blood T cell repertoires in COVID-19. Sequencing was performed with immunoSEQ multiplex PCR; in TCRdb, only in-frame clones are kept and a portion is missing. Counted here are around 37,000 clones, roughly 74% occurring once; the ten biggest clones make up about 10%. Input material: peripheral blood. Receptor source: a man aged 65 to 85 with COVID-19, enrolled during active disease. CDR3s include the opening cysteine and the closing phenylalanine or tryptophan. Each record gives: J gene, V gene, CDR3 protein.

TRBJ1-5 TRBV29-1 CSVVSGNQPQHF
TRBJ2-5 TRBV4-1 CASSQDPNQETQYF
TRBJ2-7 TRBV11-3 CASPWGQSSYEQYF
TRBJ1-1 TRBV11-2 CASSLKQGGGTEAFF
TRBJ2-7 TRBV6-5 CASRVTSGGAYEQYF
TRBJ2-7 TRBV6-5 CASSYSISGRGHEQYF
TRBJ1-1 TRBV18 CASLNDRQKTEAFF
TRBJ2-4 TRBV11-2 CASSLEVHPRGNIQYF
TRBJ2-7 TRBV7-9 CASSSSGTWDEQYF
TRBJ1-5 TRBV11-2 CASSLTQGKQPQHF
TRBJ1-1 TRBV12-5 CASGSKGAPTKKAFF
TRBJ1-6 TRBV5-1 CASSARQGGNSPLHF
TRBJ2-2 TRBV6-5 CASSFADTGELFF
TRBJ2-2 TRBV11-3 CASSTRDPGELFF
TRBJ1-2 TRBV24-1 CATSDSRGAYGYTF
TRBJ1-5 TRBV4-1 CASSLFTGGHQSNQPQHF
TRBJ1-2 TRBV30 CACKGGGRAGYTF
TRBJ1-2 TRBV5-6 CASSLADYGYTF
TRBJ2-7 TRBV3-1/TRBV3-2 CASSQWGGGEFGEQYF
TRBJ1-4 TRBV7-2 CASSSKTGSNEKLFF
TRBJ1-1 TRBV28 CASSLLAGGNMEAFF
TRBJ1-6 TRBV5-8 CASTARGIYSPLHF
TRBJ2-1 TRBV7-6 CASSLLLADIEWDNEQFF
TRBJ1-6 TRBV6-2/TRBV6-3 CASSYHGQKNSPLHF
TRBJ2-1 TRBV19 CASSIVLYNEQFF
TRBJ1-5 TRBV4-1 CASSQDRAGKSQPQHF
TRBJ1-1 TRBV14 CASSQMTGVGNTEAFF
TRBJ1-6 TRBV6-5 CASRIKDINNSPLHF
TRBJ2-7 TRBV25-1 CASSEWGRGHYEQYF